This T cell receptor beta chain derives from a study of post-analysis software for immune sequencing data (dated by TCRdb to the mid-2010s). With regard to the full study: The recorded disease courses included relapsing-remitting, secondary progressive and progressive-relapsing multiple sclerosis, and some patients had no subtype annotation. A subset of samples was prepared in parallel using single-end sample barcoding, then pooled and co-amplified after Illumina adapter ligation. Patient repertoires were compared against 11 to 12 previously published healthy control repertoires from donors aged roughly 6 to 25 years.

The library was made by PCR. This sample was sequenced with an Illumina HiSeq 2500. To reduce PCR and sequencing biases, unique molecular identifiers were incorporated into the TCR beta cDNA libraries. Every 1 to 10 million input T cells yielded 500,000 or so cDNA molecules, meaning each molecule approximated one T cell. Patient libraries were prepared and sequenced with the same protocol used for the earlier healthy control dataset. Samples belonging to the same batch were prepared together, multiplexed and sequenced on a shared HiSeq lane. In the authors' own workflow: Raw barcoded reads were processed with MIGEC, discarding single-read molecular identifier groups before consensus assembly and CDR3 extraction. Clonotype tables were post-analysed with VDJtools, normalizing diversity by down-sampling all datasets to the smallest sample size. To correct batch-related cross-sample contamination, repertoire overlap clustering matched CDR3 amino acid sequences but not nucleotide sequences. In-frame beta chains were kept once TCRdb had trimmed the public reads at Q25 with fastp and called clones with MiXCR. Every CDR3 protein is listed once, alongside the most common genes and DNA of its rows. TCRdb's processing, not the authors', yielded these V and J calls. The sample has roughly 410,000 distinct CDR3 sequences on record, 30% to 45% of them singletons. In total, the top ten clones hold around an eighth of the sample.

TCR beta repertoires were profiled from peripheral blood of roughly 13 young patients with multiple sclerosis to demonstrate the VDJtools post-analysis software. Multiple sclerosis patients were children and adolescents aged roughly 6 to 17 years. Comment on this clonotype: This receptor's antigen is unknown. There are no base qualities to consult, and no much larger clone falls within one base.

Results and caveats for the whole study, not just this receptor: Normalized Chao1 diversity was significantly lower in multiple sclerosis patients than controls, suggesting substantial peripheral T-cell clonal expansion. Significantly higher frequencies in patients than in controls were found for roughly five TRBV segments, including TRBV5-6, TRBV5-1 and TRBV20-1. Direct clustering with F measure revealed strong co-clustering of samples prepared in the same batch, which led to a batch-effect correction. The control group was slightly older than the multiple sclerosis patient group.

The CDR3 spans 14 residues, from the cysteine through the phenylalanine. Only CDR3 DNA remains: 42 bases, in frame from the first base. CDR1 is given as SGDLS and CDR2 as YYNGEE, both from the germline V gene. At the junction V is shortened by 4 bases and J by 1 base, with 11 bases in between. The rearranged chain carries TRBV9 and TRBJ2-5; matching of 6 bases hints at TRBD1 as the D gene. The sequencing input was blood. The TCR sequence derives from a girl aged 5 to 17 with multiple sclerosis. The DNA sequence is given as TGTGCCAGCAGCACACAGGGAACCCAAGAGACCCAGTACTTC. Translated, it reads CASSTQGTQETQYF.